Each of the 15 T cell receptor beta chains below was sequenced from the same sample in a study of T cells in Graves' hyperthyroidism and ophthalmopathy. Amplification of TCR beta CDR3 regions was performed using RNA transcripts as template. TCR CDR3 regions were first amplified by RT-PCR with HTBI primers. In TCRdb, the multiplex PCR reads were re-called with MiXCR into one record per CDR3 protein. The top ten clones hold 15% to 19% of a sample with around 340,000 distinct CDR3 sequences, 15% to 20% of them seen once. The sample was blood. The receptor source for this set is a woman aged 40 to 49 with Graves' ophthalmopathy.

The genes are TRBV20-1 and TRBJ2-5, with TRBD2 as a possible D gene (5 bases). The CDR3 length is 16 residues. Trimming stripped 0 bases from V and 5 bases from J, with 19 bases between. Germline values: CDR1 DFQATT, CDR2 SNEGSKA (reference sequence). As DNA, the CDR3 is TGCAGTGCTAGAGATCCTAACGGATGGAGGTCCGAGACCCAGTACTTC. This codes for CSARDPNGWRSETQYF.

The sample holds a few counts of this clonotype. A read error may be the cause here, since a much bigger clone is one base away. The V gene is TRBV11-1, the J gene TRBJ1-5, with D possibly matching TRBD1 (5 bases). The germline V gene has CDR1 SGHAT and CDR2 FQDESV (reference sequence). Trimming stripped 0 bases from V and 7 bases from J, with 16 bases between. The CDR3 has 16 amino acids. The CDR3 here is CASSLAGGTPEQPQHF. The DNA of the CDR3 is TGTGCCAGCAGCTTAGCTGGCGGGACCCCGGAGCAGCCCCAGCATTTT. Combining the CDR3 with reference TRBV11-1 and TRBJ1-5 gives the whole variable domain EAEVAQSPRYKITEKSQAVAFWCDPISGHATLYWYRQILGQGPELLVQFQDESVVDDSQLPKDRFSAERLKGVDSTLKIQPAELGDSAMYLCASSLAGGTPEQPQHFGDGTRLSIL.

This clonotype came up many times. The chain is built from TRBV5-6 and TRBJ2-7; no clear D. The CDR3 is 13 residues long. From germline, CDR1 is SGHDT and CDR2 YYEEEE. V was pared by 3 bases and J by 0 bases, with 7 bases between. CDR3 amino acids: CASSSTFSYEQYF. In nucleotides, the CDR3 is TGTGCCAGCAGCTCGACATTCTCCTACGAGCAGTACTTC.

With respect to this clonotype: Mismatch with germline at one junction end may stem from a read error. The chain has TRBV6-5 and TRBJ1-2; D might be TRBD1 (6 bases). The CDR3 is made up of 16 amino acids. The germline CDR1 and CDR2 sequences are MNHEY and SVGAGI. The chain's CDR3 is CASTPLGQGSNYGYSF. CDR3 sequence (DNA): TGTGCCAGCACGCCTCTAGGTCAGGGGTCCAACTATGGCTACAGCTTC.

This chain uses TRBV28 with TRBJ1-2; 7 nucleotides agree with TRBD1. V was clipped by 6 bases and J by 0 bases; unmatched bases: 7. The CDR3 totals 15 residues. The germline V gene has CDR1 MDHEN and CDR2 SYDVKM. The DNA of the CDR3 is TGTGCCAGCAGACCGGGACAGCTCTCTAACTATGGCTACACCTTC. Its translation is CASRPGQLSNYGYTF.

This clonotype showed up many times. This chain connects TRBV6-5 to TRBJ2-5; D uncertain. V was pared by 0 bases and J by 1 base, with 3 bases between. Germline lookup yields CDR1 MNHEY and CDR2 SVGAGI. The CDR3 runs to 13 residues. The CDR3 region has the DNA TGTGCCAGCAGTTACTCGGGCCAAGAGACCCAGTACTTC. Protein product: CASSYSGQETQYF.

The table lists this clonotype with many counts. The rearrangement uses TRBV11-3 and TRBJ2-6; 10 bases map to TRBD1. From germline, CDR1 is SGHNT and CDR2 YENEEA. The CDR3 length is 18 residues. After removal of 3 bases from V and 3 bases from J, the junction contained 8 bases not matched to a gene. CDR3 protein: CASSFSRQGAYGANVLTF. CDR3 DNA sequence: TGTGCCAGCAGCTTTAGTAGACAGGGGGCATATGGGGCCAACGTCCTGACTTTC.

This clonotype was counted ten times or more. The CDR3 nucleotides are TGTGCCATCAGTGAGTCTACCACCGGGGAGCTGTTTTTT. Translation: CAISESTTGELFF. V is TRBV10-3 and J is TRBJ2-2; no reliable D call. The CDR3 has 13 residues. V was clipped by 0 bases and J by 4 bases, with 3 bases between them. Germline V gene sequence: CDR1 ENHRY, CDR2 SYGVKD.

This clonotype came up many times. This chain links TRBV11-1 with TRBJ1-3, with D possibly matching TRBD1 (6 bases). Germline loops: CDR1 SGHAT, CDR2 FQDESV (reference sequence). This CDR3 has 16 residues. Trimming removed 3 bases from V and 4 bases from J, with 16 bases in between. The CDR3 spells CASSFPQGISGNTIYF. CDR3 bases: TGTGCCAGCAGCTTCCCCCAGGGGATCTCCGGAAACACCATATATTTT.

This clonotype was observed many times. The chain recombines TRBV19 with TRBJ2-7; 10 nucleotides match TRBD2. With V trimmed by 3 bases and J by 4 bases, 9 bases remained unmatched. The CDR3 spans 16 residues. Looked up from germline, CDR1 is LNHDA and CDR2 is SQIVND (reference sequence). The CDR3 loop is CASSISLAGESYEQYF. CDR3 nucleotides: TGTGCCAGTAGTATTTCTCTAGCGGGAGAATCTTACGAGCAGTACTTC. Complete variable domain (other parts from reference TRBV19 and TRBJ2-7): DGGITQSPKYLFRKEGQNVTLSCEQNLNHDAMYWYRQDPGQGLRLIYYSQIVNDFQKGDIAEGYSVSREKKESFPLTVTSAQKNPTAFYLCASSISLAGESYEQYFGPGTRLTVT.

This clonotype was seen at least ten times. The J gene is TRBJ1-2, the V gene TRBV20-1; maybe TRBD1 (5 bases). V lost 6 bases and J 4 bases, leaving 15 bases between the germline ends. Germline V gene sequence: CDR1 DFQATT, CDR2 SNEGSKA (reference sequence). The CDR3 spans 13 residues. CDR3 region: CSAIPQGAYGYTF. The CDR3 DNA sequence: TGCAGTGCCATACCGCAGGGAGCCTATGGCTACACCTTC.

This clonotype was seen at least ten times. This chain uses TRBV12-3 or TRBV12-4 with TRBJ2-7, with D tentatively TRBD1 or TRBD2 (5 bases each). This CDR3 contains 14 residues. V was shortened by 6 bases and J by 3 bases, with 15 bases between the two germline ends. The CDR3 protein is CASSPGRMGYEQYF. The CDR3 DNA reads TGTGCCAGCAGCCCAGGGAGAATGGGCTACGAGCAGTACTTC.

This clonotype was found many times. Here the CDR3 DNA reads TGTGCCAGCAGCGTAGACAGCGCTTACTACGAGCAGTACTTC. It is translated as CASSVDSAYYEQYF. The V and J genes are TRBV9 and TRBJ2-7; no reliable D call. Germline V gene data show CDR1 as SGDLS and CDR2 as YYNGEE. The V end lost 0 bases, the J end lost 3 bases, and 10 bases lay between the germline ends. This CDR3 contains 14 residues. Combining the CDR3 with reference TRBV9 and TRBJ2-7 gives the whole variable domain DSGVTQTPKHLITATGQRVTLRCSPRSGDLSVYWYQQSLDQGLQFLIQYYNGEERAKGNILERFSAQQFPDLHSELNLSSLELGDSALYFCASSVDSAYYEQYFGPGTRLTVT.

This clonotype has ten or more counts. V is TRBV24-1 and J is TRBJ1-2; D remains unclear. The germline V and J ends were trimmed by 6 bases and 5 bases, with 15 bases remaining between them. The CDR3 runs to 14 residues. CDR1 KGHDR and CDR2 SFDVKD come from the germline V gene. The CDR3 region is CATSTPGPQYGYTF. The CDR3 coding sequence is TGTGCCACCAGTACCCCTGGACCGCAATATGGCTACACCTTC.

This chain uses TRBV11-2 with TRBJ2-5; 14 nucleotides match TRBD2. After removal of 6 bases from V and 3 bases from J, the junction contained 9 bases not matched to a gene. This CDR3 comprises 17 residues. Germline CDR1 reads SGHAT; CDR2 reads FQNNGV. This CDR3 is CASRRSGGLAGEETQYF. The DNA of the CDR3 is TGTGCCAGCAGAAGGTCAGGGGGACTAGCGGGAGAAGAGACCCAGTACTTC.